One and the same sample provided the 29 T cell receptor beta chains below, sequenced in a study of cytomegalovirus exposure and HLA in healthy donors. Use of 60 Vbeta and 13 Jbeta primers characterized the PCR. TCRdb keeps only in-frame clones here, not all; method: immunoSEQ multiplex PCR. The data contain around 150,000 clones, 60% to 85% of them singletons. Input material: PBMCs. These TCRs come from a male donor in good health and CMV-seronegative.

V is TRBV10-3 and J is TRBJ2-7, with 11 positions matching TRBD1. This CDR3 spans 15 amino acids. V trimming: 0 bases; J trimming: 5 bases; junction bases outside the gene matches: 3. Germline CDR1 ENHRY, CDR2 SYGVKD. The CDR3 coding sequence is TGTGCCATCAGTGAGTCTAGGACAGGGGGCGACGAGCAGTACTTC. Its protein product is CAISESRTGGDEQYF.

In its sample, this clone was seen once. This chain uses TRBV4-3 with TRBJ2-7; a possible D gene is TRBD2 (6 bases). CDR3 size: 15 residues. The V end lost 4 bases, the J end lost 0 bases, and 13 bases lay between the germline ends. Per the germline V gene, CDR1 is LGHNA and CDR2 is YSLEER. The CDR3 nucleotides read TGCGCCAGCAGCCTAGTACGGGGGAGCTCCTACGAGCAGTACTTC. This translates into CASSLVRGSSYEQYF.

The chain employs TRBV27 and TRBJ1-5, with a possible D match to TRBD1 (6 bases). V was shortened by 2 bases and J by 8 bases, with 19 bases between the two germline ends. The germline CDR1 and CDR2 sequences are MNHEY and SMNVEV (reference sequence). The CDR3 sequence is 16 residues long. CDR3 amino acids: CASSLGSGQLLEPQHF. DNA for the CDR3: TGTGCCAGCAGTTTAGGGTCCGGACAGCTCCTAGAGCCCCAGCATTTT.

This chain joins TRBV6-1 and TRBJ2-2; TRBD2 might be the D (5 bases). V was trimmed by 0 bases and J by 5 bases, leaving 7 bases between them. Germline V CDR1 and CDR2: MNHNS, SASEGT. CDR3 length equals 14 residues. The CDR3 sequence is CASSEAGETGELFF. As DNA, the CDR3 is TGTGCCAGCAGTGAAGCGGGAGAAACCGGGGAGCTGTTTTTT.

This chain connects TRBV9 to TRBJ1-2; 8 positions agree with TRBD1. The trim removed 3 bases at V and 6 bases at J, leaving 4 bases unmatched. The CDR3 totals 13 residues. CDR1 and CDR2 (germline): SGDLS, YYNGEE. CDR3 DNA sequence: TGTGCCAGCAGCGGTCAGGACAGGGATGGCTACACCTTC. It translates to CASSGQDRDGYTF. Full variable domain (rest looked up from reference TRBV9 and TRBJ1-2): DSGVTQTPKHLITATGQRVTLRCSPRSGDLSVYWYQQSLDQGLQFLIQYYNGEERAKGNILERFSAQQFPDLHSELNLSSLELGDSALYFCASSGQDRDGYTFGSGTRLTVV.

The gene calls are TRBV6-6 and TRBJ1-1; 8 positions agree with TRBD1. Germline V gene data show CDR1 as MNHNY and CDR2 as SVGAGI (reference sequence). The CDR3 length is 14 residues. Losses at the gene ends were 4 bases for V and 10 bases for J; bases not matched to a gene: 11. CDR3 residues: CASSSSGGVGGAFF. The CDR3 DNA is TGTGCCAGCAGTTCCTCAGGGGGCGTGGGTGGAGCTTTCTTT.

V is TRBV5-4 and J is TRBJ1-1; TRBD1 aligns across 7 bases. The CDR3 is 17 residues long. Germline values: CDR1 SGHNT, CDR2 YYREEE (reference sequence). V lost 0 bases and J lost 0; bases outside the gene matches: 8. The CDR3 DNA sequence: TGTGCCAGCAGCTTGGGGGCAGGGGGATATTTGAACACTGAAGCTTTCTTT. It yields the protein CASSLGAGGYLNTEAFF. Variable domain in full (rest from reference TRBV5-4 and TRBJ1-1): ETGVTQSPTHLIKTRGQQVTLRCSSQSGHNTVSWYQQALGQGPQFIFQYYREEENGRGNFPPRFSGLQFPNYSSELNVNALELDDSALYLCASSLGAGGYLNTEAFFGQGTRLTVV.

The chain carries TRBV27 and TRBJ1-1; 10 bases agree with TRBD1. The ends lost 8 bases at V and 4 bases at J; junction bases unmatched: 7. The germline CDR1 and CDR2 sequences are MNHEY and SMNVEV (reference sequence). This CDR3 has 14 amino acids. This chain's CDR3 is CASRRQGAITEAFF. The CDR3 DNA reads TGTGCCAGCCGACGACAGGGGGCCATCACTGAAGCTTTCTTT.

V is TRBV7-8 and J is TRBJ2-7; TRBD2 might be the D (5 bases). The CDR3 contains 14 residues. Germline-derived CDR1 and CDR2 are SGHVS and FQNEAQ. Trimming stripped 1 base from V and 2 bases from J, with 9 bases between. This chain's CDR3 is CASSLEAGAYEQYF. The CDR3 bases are TGTGCCAGCAGCTTAGAGGCCGGGGCCTACGAGCAGTACTTC. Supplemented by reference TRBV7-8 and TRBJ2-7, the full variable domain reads GAGVSQSPRYKVAKRGQDVALRCDPISGHVSLFWYQQALGQGPEFLTYFQNEAQLDKSGLPSDRFFAERPEGSVSTLKIQRTQQEDSAVYLCASSLEAGAYEQYFGPGTRLTVT.

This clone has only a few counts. The CDR3 sequence: CASSLSGVQGDSPLHF. The CDR3 coding sequence is TGCGCCAGCAGCTTGAGTGGTGTACAGGGAGATTCACCCCTCCACTTT. The chain combines TRBV5-1 with TRBJ1-6; maybe TRBD1 (6 bases). CDR1 is SGHRS and CDR2 is YFSETQ in the germline V gene. V shed 1 base and J shed 8 bases, with 16 bases lying between them. This CDR3 has 16 residues.

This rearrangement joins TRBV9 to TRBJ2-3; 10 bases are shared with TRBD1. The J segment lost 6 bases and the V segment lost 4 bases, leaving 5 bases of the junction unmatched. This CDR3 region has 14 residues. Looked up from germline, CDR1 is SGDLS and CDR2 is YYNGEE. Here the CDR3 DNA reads TGTGCCAGCAGCCCGACAGGGGGCAGGGATACGCAGTATTTT. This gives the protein CASSPTGGRDTQYF.

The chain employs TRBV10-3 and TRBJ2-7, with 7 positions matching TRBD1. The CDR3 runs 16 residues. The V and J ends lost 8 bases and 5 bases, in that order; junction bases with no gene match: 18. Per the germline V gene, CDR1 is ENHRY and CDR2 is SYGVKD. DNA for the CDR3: TGTGCCATCGGAAATCCCGAACAGGGGATTCTCCACGAGCAGTACTTC. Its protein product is CAIGNPEQGILHEQYF.

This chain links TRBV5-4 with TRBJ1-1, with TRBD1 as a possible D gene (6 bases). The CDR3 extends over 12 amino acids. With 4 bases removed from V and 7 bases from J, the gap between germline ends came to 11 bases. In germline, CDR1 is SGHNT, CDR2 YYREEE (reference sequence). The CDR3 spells CASSEQGREAFF. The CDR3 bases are TGTGCCAGCAGCGAACAGGGACGTGAAGCTTTCTTT.

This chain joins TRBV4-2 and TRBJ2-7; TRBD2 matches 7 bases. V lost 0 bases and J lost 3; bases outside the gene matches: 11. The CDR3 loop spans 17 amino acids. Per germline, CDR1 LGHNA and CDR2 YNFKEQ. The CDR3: CASSQDGGLGGLYEQYF. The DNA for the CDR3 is TGTGCCAGCAGCCAAGATGGCGGACTAGGAGGCCTCTACGAGCAGTACTTC.

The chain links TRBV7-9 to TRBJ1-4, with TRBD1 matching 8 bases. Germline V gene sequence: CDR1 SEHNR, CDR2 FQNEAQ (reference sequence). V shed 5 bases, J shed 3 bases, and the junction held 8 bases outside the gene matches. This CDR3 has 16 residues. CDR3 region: CASSVGQGTPNEKLFF. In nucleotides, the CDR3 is TGTGCCAGCAGCGTTGGACAGGGCACGCCTAATGAAAAACTGTTTTTT. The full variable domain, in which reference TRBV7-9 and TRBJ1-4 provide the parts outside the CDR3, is DTGVSQNPRHKITKRGQNVTFRCDPISEHNRLYWYRQTLGQGPEFLTYFQNEAQLEKSRLLSDRFSAERPKGSFSTLEIQRTEQGDSAMYLCASSVGQGTPNEKLFFGSGTQLSVL.

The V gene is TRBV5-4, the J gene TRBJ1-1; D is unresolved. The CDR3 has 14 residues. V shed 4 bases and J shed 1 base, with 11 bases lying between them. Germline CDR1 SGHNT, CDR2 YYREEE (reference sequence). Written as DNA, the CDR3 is TGTGCCAGCAGCCTCGACATGAGGAACACTGAAGCTTTCTTT. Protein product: CASSLDMRNTEAFF. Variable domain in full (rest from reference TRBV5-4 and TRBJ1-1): ETGVTQSPTHLIKTRGQQVTLRCSSQSGHNTVSWYQQALGQGPQFIFQYYREEENGRGNFPPRFSGLQFPNYSSELNVNALELDDSALYLCASSLDMRNTEAFFGQGTRLTVV.

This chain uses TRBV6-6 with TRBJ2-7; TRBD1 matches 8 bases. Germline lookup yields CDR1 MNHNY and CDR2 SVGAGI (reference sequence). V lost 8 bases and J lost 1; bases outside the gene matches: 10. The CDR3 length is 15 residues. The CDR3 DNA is TGTGCCAGCCGTACAACACAGGGGGGTTCCTACGAGCAGTACTTC. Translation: CASRTTQGGSYEQYF.

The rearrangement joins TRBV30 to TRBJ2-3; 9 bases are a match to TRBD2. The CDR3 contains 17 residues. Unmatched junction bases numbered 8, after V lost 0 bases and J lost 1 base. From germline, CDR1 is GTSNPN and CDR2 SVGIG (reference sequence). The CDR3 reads CAWSVGLAGRGTDTQYF. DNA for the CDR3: TGTGCCTGGAGTGTAGGGCTAGCGGGGAGGGGCACAGATACGCAGTATTTT.

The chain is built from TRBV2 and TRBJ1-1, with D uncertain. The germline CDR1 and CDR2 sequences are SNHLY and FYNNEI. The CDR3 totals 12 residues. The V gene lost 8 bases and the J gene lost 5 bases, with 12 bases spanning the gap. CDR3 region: CASVSEGTEAFF. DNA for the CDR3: TGTGCCAGCGTAAGTGAGGGAACTGAAGCTTTCTTT. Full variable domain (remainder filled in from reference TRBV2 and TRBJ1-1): EPEVTQTPSHQVTQMGQEVILRCVPISNHLYFYWYRQILGQKVEFLVSFYNNEISEKSEIFDDQFSVERPDGSNFTLKIRSTKLEDSAMYFCASVSEGTEAFFGQGTRLTVV.

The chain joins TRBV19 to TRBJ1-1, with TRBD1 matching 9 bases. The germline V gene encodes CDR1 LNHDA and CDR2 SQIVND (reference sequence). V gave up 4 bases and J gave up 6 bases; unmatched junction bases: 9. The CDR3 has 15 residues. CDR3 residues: CASSTRTGELPEAFF. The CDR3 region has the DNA TGTGCCAGTAGTACTAGGACAGGGGAGTTGCCTGAAGCTTTCTTT.

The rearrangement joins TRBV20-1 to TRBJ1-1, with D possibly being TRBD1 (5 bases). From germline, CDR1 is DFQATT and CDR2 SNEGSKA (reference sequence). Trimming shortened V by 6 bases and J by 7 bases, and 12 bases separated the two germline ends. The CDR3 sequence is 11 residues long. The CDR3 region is CSAQNGGEAFF. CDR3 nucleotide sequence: TGCAGTGCGCAAAACGGGGGTGAAGCTTTCTTT.

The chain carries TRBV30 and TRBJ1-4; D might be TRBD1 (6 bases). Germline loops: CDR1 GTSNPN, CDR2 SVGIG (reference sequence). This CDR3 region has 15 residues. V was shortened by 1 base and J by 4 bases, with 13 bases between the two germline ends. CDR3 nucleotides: TGTGCCTGGAGTGGAAAGGGGGAAGGTAATGAAAAACTGTTTTTT. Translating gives CAWSGKGEGNEKLFF.

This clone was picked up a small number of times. The CDR3 coding sequence is TGTGCCAGCCGAGGGACAGGGGGTAATCAGCCCCAGCATTTT. Translation gives CASRGTGGNQPQHF. The rearrangement uses TRBV5-4 and TRBJ1-5, with 11 bases fitting TRBD1. The CDR3 sequence is 14 residues long. Germline trimming cut 7 bases from V and 4 bases from J; bases unmatched to any gene: 4. Looked up from germline, CDR1 is SGHNT and CDR2 is YYREEE (reference sequence).

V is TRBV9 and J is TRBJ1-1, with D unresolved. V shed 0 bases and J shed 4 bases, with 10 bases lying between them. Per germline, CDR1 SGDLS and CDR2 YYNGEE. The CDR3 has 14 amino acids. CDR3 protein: CASSVVLGSTEAFF. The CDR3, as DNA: TGTGCCAGCAGCGTAGTGCTGGGGAGCACTGAAGCTTTCTTT.

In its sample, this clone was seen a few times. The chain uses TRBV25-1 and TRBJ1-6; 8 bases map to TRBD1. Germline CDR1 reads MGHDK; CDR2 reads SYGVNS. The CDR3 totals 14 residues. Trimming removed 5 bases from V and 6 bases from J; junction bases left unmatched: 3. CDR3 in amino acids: CASSPQGANSPLHF. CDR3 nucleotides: TGTGCCAGCAGTCCTCAGGGGGCTAATTCACCCCTCCACTTT.

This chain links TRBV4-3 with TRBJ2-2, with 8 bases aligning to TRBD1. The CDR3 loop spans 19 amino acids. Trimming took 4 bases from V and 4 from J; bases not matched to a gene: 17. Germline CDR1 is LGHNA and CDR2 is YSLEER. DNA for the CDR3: TGCGCCAGCAGCCGGGGGGCCTCGCGTCAGGGGGCGCTCACCGGGGAGCTGTTTTTT. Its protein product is CASSRGASRQGALTGELFF.

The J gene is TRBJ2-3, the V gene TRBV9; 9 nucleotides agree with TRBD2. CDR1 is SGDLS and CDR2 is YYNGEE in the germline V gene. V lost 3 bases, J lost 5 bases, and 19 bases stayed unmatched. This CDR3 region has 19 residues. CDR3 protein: CASSAGLALFRRGEDTQYF. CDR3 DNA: TGTGCCAGCAGCGCTGGACTAGCGTTATTTAGGCGGGGGGAAGATACGCAGTATTTT.

CDR3 protein: CASTLRGQNNSPLHF. The CDR3 coding sequence is TGTGCCAGCACCCTACGTGGGCAGAATAATTCACCCCTCCACTTT. The chain joins TRBV7-6 to TRBJ1-6; no definite D call. Germline assignment: CDR1 SGHVS and CDR2 FNYEAQ. The V and J ends lost 7 bases and 5 bases respectively, with 15 bases between them. This CDR3 comprises 15 residues.

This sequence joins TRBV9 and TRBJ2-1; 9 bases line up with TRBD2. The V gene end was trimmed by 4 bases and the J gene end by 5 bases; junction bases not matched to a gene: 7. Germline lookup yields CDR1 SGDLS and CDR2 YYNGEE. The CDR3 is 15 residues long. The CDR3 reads CASSYLAGLDNEQFF. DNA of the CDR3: TGTGCCAGCAGCTACCTAGCGGGGTTAGACAATGAGCAGTTCTTC.